This paragraph reports one T cell receptor (beta chain). Its antigen is undetermined. Clones were read by immunoSEQ multiplex PCR, and TCRdb kept only the in-frame ones, dropping some. The repertoire consists of around 24,000 clones, with 60% to 80% occurring once and the leading ten covering about a tenth. The data stem from a study of STAT5B mutations in CD4+ large granular lymphocyte leukemia. This CDR3 contains 13 residues. Trimming shortened V by 0 bases and J by 4 bases, and 6 bases separated the two germline ends. Germline V CDR1 and CDR2: SGDLS, YYNGEE. General study results and limits: The CD4+ versus CD8+ T-LGLL clonality difference may reflect limited sample size. 8/27 top patient clones versus 2/35 control clones were TRBV06-family.

The source is a human donor in good health. The chain has TRBV9 and TRBJ2-3, with no clear D. Sequencing was performed on CD4+ T cells from blood buffy coats. This chain's CDR3 is CASSVDRADTQYF. The CDR3 coding sequence is TGTGCCAGCAGCGTAGATAGGGCAGATACGCAGTATTTT.